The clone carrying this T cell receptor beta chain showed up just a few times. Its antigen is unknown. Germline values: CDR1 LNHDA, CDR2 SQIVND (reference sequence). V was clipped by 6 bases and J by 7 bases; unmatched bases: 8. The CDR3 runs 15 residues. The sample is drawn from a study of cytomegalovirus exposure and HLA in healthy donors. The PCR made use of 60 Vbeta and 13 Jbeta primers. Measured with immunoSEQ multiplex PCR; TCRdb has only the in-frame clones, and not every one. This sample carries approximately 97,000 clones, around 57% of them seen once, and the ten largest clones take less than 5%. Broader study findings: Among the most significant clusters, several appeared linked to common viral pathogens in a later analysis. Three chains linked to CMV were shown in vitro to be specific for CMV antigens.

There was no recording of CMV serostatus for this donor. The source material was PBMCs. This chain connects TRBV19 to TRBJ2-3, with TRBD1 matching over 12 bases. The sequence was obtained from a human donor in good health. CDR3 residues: CASRGQGAKIHTQYF. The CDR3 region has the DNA TGTGCCAGTAGGGGACAGGGGGCGAAGATCCATACGCAGTATTTT.